This TCR beta chain was profiled in a study of cytomegalovirus exposure and HLA in healthy donors. The PCR used 60 Vbeta and 13 Jbeta primers. The table came from immunoSEQ multiplex PCR; TCRdb's copy has only in-frame clones and leaves some out. Found here are approximately 150,000 clones, approximately 80% of them singletons; the top ten hold more than 1.5%. As concerns this clone: Its cognate antigen is unknown.

These donors counted as nominally healthy when sampled, but unrecorded immune exposures were likely. Whole-study findings and limits: Reports described diagnosis of cytomegalovirus status by the classifier as highly specific and sensitive. In an earlier analysis, about 87% or about 30%: the productive usage of most TCR beta V segments. Most sequenced TCRs were rare (though some public TCRs occurred in many donors).

Trimming stripped 11 bases from V and 6 bases from J, with 10 bases between. This CDR3 comprises 11 residues. CDR1 and CDR2 from the germline V gene are SEHNR and FQNEAQ (reference sequence). The V call is TRBV7-9, the J call TRBJ2-2; D may be TRBD1 (6 bases). The sequence came from a woman aged 40 to 50 in good health and CMV-seronegative. The specimen was PBMCs. The CDR3 loop reads CAPEGAGELFF. CDR3 nucleotide sequence: TGTGCCCCCGAGGGGGCCGGGGAGCTGTTTTTT.